Here is one TCR beta chain with its context. This entry comes from a study of blood T cell repertoires in COVID-19. Turning to the study itself: From the United States, Italy and Spain came samples of acute and convalescent COVID-19. T cells, B-cell-depleted T cells, or PBMCs provided the cDNA or gDNA that served as material.

Per the study methods: Reference gene primer amplification gave nucleated cell count estimates. Assay used: immunoSEQ multiplex PCR; TCRdb lists only in-frame clones, some missing. D and trimming come from the DNA, and the V and J calls and clone size come from that table. The sample carries 250,000 to 300,000 clones, 87% recorded once. Germline CDR1 KGHSH, CDR2 LQKENI. The CDR3 contains 14 residues. Trimming removed 5 bases at V and 4 bases at J, with 12 bases between. The rearrangement joins TRBV18 to TRBJ1-5, with TRBD1 as a possible D gene (6 bases). The clonotype was recovered from a middle-aged woman who had recovered from COVID-19. Sequencing was performed on peripheral blood. The CDR3 here is CASSTGGANQPQHF. CDR3 coding DNA: TGTGCCAGCTCAACCGGGGGGGCAAATCAGCCCCAGCATTTT.